A single sample gave rise to the 6 T cell receptor beta chains below, sequenced in a study of cytomegalovirus exposure and HLA in healthy donors. Researchers ran the PCR with 60 Vbeta and 13 Jbeta primers. Clones were sequenced by immunoSEQ multiplex PCR, and TCRdb holds only the in-frame ones, with some missing. The sample records about 120,000 clones, roughly 69% being singletons. The sample consisted of PBMCs. The receptor set was obtained from a woman in her 40s in good health and CMV-seropositive.

Relative to its sample, this clone is large (0.1 to 1%). The chain carries TRBV6-5 and TRBJ1-2; possibly TRBD1 for D (5 bases). This CDR3 region has 15 residues. CDR1 and CDR2 from the germline V gene are MNHEY and SVGAGI. The ends were cut back, 1 base at V and 8 bases at J, with 17 bases in the middle. DNA for the CDR3: TGTGCCAGCAGTTACTTCTGGGGAACAGGTCTGGGCTACACCTTC. Amino acid sequence: CASSYFWGTGLGYTF.

The sample holds a few counts of this clone. The J gene is TRBJ1-6, the V gene TRBV19, with 10 bases fitting TRBD1. The germline V gene encodes CDR1 LNHDA and CDR2 SQIVND (reference sequence). Germline trimming cut 5 bases from V and 7 bases from J; bases unmatched to any gene: 5. The CDR3 contains 15 residues. The CDR3 reads CASSVRQGANSPLHF. DNA for the CDR3: TGTGCCAGTAGTGTCAGACAGGGGGCAAATTCACCCCTCCACTTT.

V and J are TRBV7-2 and TRBJ1-2, with D perhaps TRBD1 (6 bases). This CDR3 spans 14 amino acids. Trimming shortened V by 4 bases and J by 4 bases, and 13 bases separated the two germline ends. Germline CDR1 is SGHTA and CDR2 is FQGNSA. In nucleotides, the CDR3 is TGTGCCAGCAGCTGGGGGGCGGGGGTCTATGGCTACACCTTC. The encoded protein is CASSWGAGVYGYTF.

This chain uses TRBV5-1 with TRBJ2-5; tentative D call: TRBD1 (5 bases). Germline V gene sequence: CDR1 SGHRS, CDR2 YFSETQ. This CDR3 has 13 amino acids. The ends were cut back, 2 bases at V and 2 bases at J, with 7 bases in the middle. The CDR3 nucleotides are TGCGCCAGCAGCTTACAGGCTCAAGAGACCCAGTACTTC. Protein product: CASSLQAQETQYF.

The CDR3 protein is CASSHLNQPQHF. CDR3 nucleotide sequence: TGCGCCAGCAGCCACCTAAATCAGCCCCAGCATTTT. This chain links TRBV4-1 with TRBJ1-5, with D unclear. The CDR3 spans 12 residues. Trimming took off 3 bases at V and 4 bases at J, with 4 bases between the two ends. Germline V CDR1 and CDR2: MGHRA, YSYEKL.

The chain employs TRBV10-3 and TRBJ1-2; D might be TRBD1 (5 bases). Germline CDR1 and CDR2: ENHRY and SYGVKD. Deletions cut 3 bases from V and 2 bases from J, with 13 bases between. This CDR3 has 15 residues. The CDR3 spells CAISDGAAGNYGYTF. CDR3 nucleotides: TGTGCCATCAGTGATGGGGCTGCAGGGAACTATGGCTACACCTTC.